These 31 T cell receptor beta chains came from one sample sequenced in a study of blood T cells in healthy people across ages. Through a sample-barcoded 5' primer and a J-beta primer mix, a second PCR was run for about 7 to 12 cycles. TCRdb itself ran the 5' RACE reads through MiXCR, one entry per CDR3 protein. The data contain around 2 million distinct CDR3 sequences, 35% to 50% of them seen just once; the ten biggest clones take up roughly 23%. Sequenced input: blood. These TCRs come from a human donor in good health.

Worth noting for this clonotype: One end of the junction does not line up with germline, which may come from a read error. In DNA, the CDR3 is TGTGCCAGCAGCGAGACCCGGGGGGTCGGCACAGATGCGCAGTATTTT. It encodes CASSETRGVGTDAQYF. This sequence joins TRBV6-2 or TRBV6-3 and TRBJ2-3, with 7 bases fitting TRBD2. The CDR3 runs to 16 residues. Germline CDR1 is MNHEY and CDR2 is SVGEGT.

The chain recombines TRBV20-1 with TRBJ2-1; D is unclear. This CDR3 contains 8 residues. Per the germline V gene, CDR1 is DFQATT and CDR2 is SNEGSKA (reference sequence). CDR3 region: CSPSDRFF. CDR3 DNA: TGCAGCCCTTCGGATAGGTTCTTC.

This clonotype has a handful of counts. The CDR3 DNA is TGTGCCAGCAGCTTGTCGATGTCGTGGGCTAACTACAATGAGCAGTTCTTC. Translation: CASSLSMSWANYNEQFF. The chain combines TRBV5-6 with TRBJ2-1, with no clear D. The CDR3 is 17 amino acids. Germline V gives CDR1 SGHDT, CDR2 YYEEEE. V was trimmed by 1 base and J by 3 bases, leaving 17 bases between them.

The chain couples TRBV7-2 to TRBJ2-1, with TRBD1 identical over 7 bases. V lost 4 bases, J lost 7 bases, and 10 bases stayed unmatched. Germline CDR1 and CDR2: SGHTA and FQGNSA. CDR3 size: 15 residues. CDR3 DNA sequence: TGTGCCAGCAGCTCCTACAGGGGCCCCAAAAATGAGCAGTTCTTC. Amino acids: CASSSYRGPKNEQFF.

This clonotype was counted only a few times. This chain joins TRBV6-1 and TRBJ2-1; D is unresolved. V was shortened by 1 base and J by 3 bases, with 13 bases between the two germline ends. Germline V CDR1 and CDR2: MNHNS, SASEGT. There are 16 residues in the CDR3. Here the CDR3 reads CASSEGWGRSYNEQFF. CDR3 coding DNA: TGTGCCAGCAGTGAAGGGTGGGGTCGAAGCTACAATGAGCAGTTCTTC.

Many counts were recorded for this clonotype. J is TRBJ2-1 and V is TRBV11-3; TRBD1 agrees at 7 bases. Germline V gene sequence: CDR1 SGHNT, CDR2 YENEEA. The CDR3 totals 14 residues. V trimming: 4 bases; J trimming: 3 bases; junction bases outside the gene matches: 3. In DNA form, the CDR3 reads TGTGCCAGCAGCTCCCGGGACAGCTACAATGAGCAGTTCTTC. Protein: CASSSRDSYNEQFF. The variable domain in full, with the rest retrieved from reference TRBV11-3 and TRBJ2-1, is EAGVVQSPRYKIIEKKQPVAFWCNPISGHNTLYWYLQNLGQGPELLIRYENEEAVDDSQLPKDRFSAERLKGVDSTLKIQPAELGDSAVYLCASSSRDSYNEQFFGPGTRLTVL.

This clonotype was found a few times. The rearrangement joins TRBV12-3 or TRBV12-4 to TRBJ1-4, with 7 bases matching TRBD1. The CDR3 loop spans 14 amino acids. Trimming removed 8 bases from V and 4 bases from J; junction bases left unmatched: 7. The CDR3 sequence: CASRGGYGNEKLFF. For the CDR3, the DNA is TGTGCCAGCCGAGGGGGCTATGGTAATGAAAAACTGTTTTTT.

This clonotype was observed many times. The rearrangement joins TRBV5-4 to TRBJ1-2, with TRBD1 matching over 7 bases. The CDR3 length is 14 residues. Germline V gene data show CDR1 as SGHNT and CDR2 as YYREEE (reference sequence). Losses at the gene ends were 4 bases for V and 4 bases for J; bases not matched to a gene: 7. Here the CDR3 reads CASSPPGQSYGYTF. The CDR3 DNA follows: TGTGCCAGCAGCCCCCCGGGACAGTCCTATGGCTACACCTTC.

The V call is TRBV11-2, the J call TRBJ1-1; no reliable D call. V was cut by 8 bases and J by 9 bases, with 10 bases left in between. CDR3 length: 10 amino acids. The germline CDR1 and CDR2 sequences are SGHAT and FQNNGV. The CDR3 protein is CASGPLKAFF. The CDR3 DNA sequence: TGTGCCAGCGGGCCCTTGAAAGCTTTCTTT.

Only a few counts were recorded for this clonotype. This chain uses TRBV4-3 with TRBJ2-3; D unclear. Per germline, CDR1 LGHNA and CDR2 YSLEER. V shed 0 bases and J shed 0 bases, with 7 bases lying between them. The CDR3 spans 15 residues. This chain's CDR3 is CASSQDRLSTDTQYF. CDR3 in DNA: TGCGCCAGCAGCCAAGATCGCCTAAGCACAGATACGCAGTATTTT.

This rearrangement joins TRBV18 to TRBJ2-5, with 9 nucleotides matching TRBD1. The V and J ends lost 4 bases and 5 bases, in that order; junction bases with no gene match: 11. The CDR3 loop spans 16 amino acids. Per germline, CDR1 KGHSH and CDR2 LQKENI. The DNA of the CDR3 is TGTGCCAGCTCACGAGGACAGGGGAACCTCGGGGAGACCCAGTACTTC. Translated, it gives CASSRGQGNLGETQYF.

There are a few counts of this clonotype. The rearrangement uses TRBV29-1 and TRBJ2-4; D uncertain. Germline values: CDR1 SQVTM, CDR2 ANQGSEA. The CDR3 sequence is 10 residues long. Trimming took 3 bases from V and 7 from J, leaving 4 bases between them. The CDR3 region is CSVETNIQYF. In DNA form, the CDR3 reads TGCAGCGTTGAGACCAACATTCAGTACTTC.

The chain recombines TRBV7-3 with TRBJ2-2, with 7 bases matching TRBD2. CDR1 is SGHTA, CDR2 FQGTGA, per germline. The J segment lost 5 bases and the V segment lost 1 base, leaving 4 bases of the junction unmatched. This CDR3 has 15 residues. The CDR3 spells CASSLMSSGTGELFF. The CDR3 DNA reads as TGTGCCAGCAGCTTAATGTCTAGCGGTACCGGGGAGCTGTTTTTT.

The V and J genes are TRBV6-5 and TRBJ2-5; the D gene is possibly TRBD1 (5 bases). This CDR3 has 13 residues. Germline V gives CDR1 MNHEY, CDR2 SVGAGI. The ends were cut back, 6 bases at V and 2 bases at J, with 10 bases in the middle. DNA for the CDR3: TGTGCCAGCAGAAATACAGGACAAGAGACCCAGTACTTC. Translation: CASRNTGQETQYF.

V and J are TRBV11-2 and TRBJ2-7; the D call may be TRBD1 or TRBD2 (5 bases each). V lost 5 bases, J lost 4 bases, and 12 bases lay in between. CDR1 and CDR2 (germline): SGHAT, FQNNGV. The CDR3 consists of 13 residues. CDR3 coding DNA: TGTGCCAGCAGCATATGGGACGGGTACGAGCAGTACTTC. Translation gives CASSIWDGYEQYF. Combining the CDR3 with reference TRBV11-2 and TRBJ2-7 gives the whole variable domain EAGVAQSPRYKIIEKRQSVAFWCNPISGHATLYWYQQILGQGPKLLIQFQNNGVVDDSQLPKDRFSAERLKGVDSTLKIQPAKLEDSAVYLCASSIWDGYEQYFGPGTRLTVT.

A few counts support this clonotype. The chain recombines TRBV5-5 with TRBJ2-1; D is perhaps TRBD1 (5 bases). Trimming removed 2 bases at V and 12 bases at J, with 15 bases between. Germline assignment: CDR1 SGHKS and CDR2 YYEKEE (reference sequence). This CDR3 has 13 amino acids. The CDR3, as DNA: TGTGCCAGCAGCTTCGCAGATGGTAGGGGGCAGTTCTTC. It is translated as CASSFADGRGQFF.

The chain recombines TRBV11-3 with TRBJ1-1, with TRBD1 matching over 7 bases. The junction had 12 bases not matched to a gene; V was cut back by 5 bases and J by 6 bases. The CDR3 consists of 15 residues. From germline, CDR1 is SGHNT and CDR2 YENEEA. The CDR3 DNA follows: TGTGCCAGCAGCCCCAGGGGGGTGAGGGGCGCTGAAGCTTTCTTT. Its protein is CASSPRGVRGAEAFF. The variable domain in full, with the rest retrieved from reference TRBV11-3 and TRBJ1-1, is EAGVVQSPRYKIIEKKQPVAFWCNPISGHNTLYWYLQNLGQGPELLIRYENEEAVDDSQLPKDRFSAERLKGVDSTLKIQPAELGDSAVYLCASSPRGVRGAEAFFGQGTRLTVV.

This chain uses TRBV6-6 with TRBJ2-5; TRBD2 matches at 8 bases. Germline-derived CDR1 and CDR2 are MNHNY and SVGAGI (reference sequence). J lost 4 bases, V lost 5 bases, and 9 bases had no gene match. The length of the CDR3 is 15 residues. The CDR3 DNA follows: TGTGCCAGCAGTGGTGGACGGGGGGGAGGAGAGACCCAGTACTTC. Translated: CASSGGRGGGETQYF.

V is TRBV28 and J is TRBJ1-1, with D uncertain. The germline V gene encodes CDR1 MDHEN and CDR2 SYDVKM. V lost 2 bases, J lost 10 bases, and 11 bases lay in between. The CDR3 is 12 residues long. CDR3 amino acids: CASSLQPGVAFF. The CDR3 bases are TGTGCCAGCAGTTTACAGCCCGGGGTAGCTTTCTTT.

J is TRBJ2-1 and V is TRBV5-1; D gene ambiguous. The V end lost 3 bases, the J end lost 1 base, and 11 bases lay between the germline ends. Looked up from germline, CDR1 is SGHRS and CDR2 is YFSETQ. The length of the CDR3 is 15 residues. CDR3 residues: CASSSSDISYNEQFF. For the CDR3, the DNA is TGCGCCAGCAGCTCGTCCGATATATCCTACAATGAGCAGTTCTTC.

This clonotype was detected a few times. V and J are TRBV7-2 and TRBJ2-3, with 9 bases fitting TRBD2. CDR1 and CDR2 from the germline V gene are SGHTA and FQGNSA. This CDR3 has 16 amino acids. J was trimmed by 4 bases and V by 1 base; bases with no gene match: 6. The CDR3 coding sequence is TGTGCCAGCAGCTTAGAGATAGCGGGGGTTTCAGATACGCAGTATTTT. It encodes CASSLEIAGVSDTQYF.

Turning to this clonotype: An end of the junction differs from the germline gene, which may be a read error. J is TRBJ2-1 and V is TRBV7-9; D is possibly TRBD2 (5 bases). This CDR3 has 15 residues. CDR1 is SEHNR, CDR2 FQNEAQ, per germline (reference sequence). In DNA, the CDR3 is TGTGCCAGCAGCAGCGGCCGGAGCTCCCACAATGAGCAGTTCTTC. This translates into CASSSGRSSHNEQFF.

The chain uses TRBV11-2 and TRBJ2-5; maybe TRBD2 (6 bases). This CDR3 spans 19 amino acids. The germline V gene has CDR1 SGHAT and CDR2 FQNNGV. Trimming shortened V by 4 bases and J by 3 bases, and 27 bases separated the two germline ends. CDR3 in amino acids: CASSSPPGPNLGRKETQYF. In DNA, the CDR3 is TGTGCCAGCAGCTCGCCGCCAGGACCTAACCTGGGGAGGAAAGAGACCCAGTACTTC.

V gene TRBV7-3 combines with J gene TRBJ2-3; 8 nucleotides match TRBD2. The length of the CDR3 is 16 residues. CDR1 and CDR2 from the germline V gene are SGHTA and FQGTGA. The J segment lost 5 bases and the V segment lost 5 bases, leaving 12 bases of the junction unmatched. The CDR3, as DNA: TGTGCCAGCAGCCTCGGGGCGACGGGGGGGCAAGATACGCAGTATTTT. Its translation is CASSLGATGGQDTQYF.

The V gene is TRBV4-3, the J gene TRBJ1-1, with D unresolved. CDR1 is LGHNA and CDR2 is YSLEER in the germline V gene. The length of the CDR3 is 17 residues. V was trimmed by 0 bases and J by 2 bases, leaving 16 bases between them. DNA for the CDR3: TGCGCCAGCAGCCAAGATTCCGCCGGGCCAGTAAACACTGAAGCTTTCTTT. It translates to CASSQDSAGPVNTEAFF.

CDR3 protein: CASSQGVGGNQPQHF. The CDR3 DNA follows: TGCGCCAGCAGCCAAGGCGTAGGGGGCAATCAGCCCCAGCATTTT. The rearrangement links TRBV4-3 to TRBJ1-5; tentatively, D is TRBD1 (5 bases). Germline CDR1 reads LGHNA; CDR2 reads YSLEER. Trimming stripped 1 base from V and 2 bases from J, with 9 bases between. This CDR3 contains 15 residues.

V gene TRBV7-2 combines with J gene TRBJ1-6; D uncertain. Germline V lookup: CDR1 SGHTA, CDR2 FQGNSA. CDR3 length: 13 amino acids. Trimming took 4 bases from V and 11 from J, leaving 12 bases between them. Here the CDR3 reads CASSYDGDTPLHF. The CDR3 DNA sequence: TGTGCCAGCAGCTACGACGGGGATACACCCCTCCACTTT. The entire variable domain, with the rest obtained from reference TRBV7-2 and TRBJ1-6, is as follows: GAGVSQSPSNKVTEKGKDVELRCDPISGHTALYWYRQSLGQGLEFLIYFQGNSAPDKSGLPSDRFSAERTGGSVSTLTIQRTQQEDSAVYLCASSYDGDTPLHFGNGTRLTVT.

This rearrangement joins TRBV4-1 to TRBJ2-3, with D perhaps matching TRBD2 (5 bases). Germline V gene data show CDR1 as MGHRA and CDR2 as YSYEKL. The CDR3 length is 15 residues. V was clipped by 1 base and J by 4 bases, with 12 bases between them. The CDR3 loop is CASSQGRFSADTQYF. The CDR3 DNA reads as TGCGCCAGCAGCCAAGGCCGATTTAGCGCAGATACGCAGTATTTT.

The chain has TRBV29-1 and TRBJ1-1; 12 positions agree with TRBD1. The germline V gene encodes CDR1 SQVTM and CDR2 ANQGSEA. The CDR3 is made up of 15 amino acids. J gave up 5 bases and V 4 bases, and 8 bases lay outside the gene matches. The CDR3 reads CSVGGTGGNGTEAFF. CDR3 in DNA: TGCAGCGTTGGCGGGACAGGGGGCAATGGGACTGAAGCTTTCTTT.

This clonotype was counted a few times. This sequence joins TRBV2 and TRBJ2-3; unclear D gene. Trimming cost V 6 bases and J 2 bases, with 12 bases left between them. The CDR3 is made up of 14 amino acids. Per the germline V gene, CDR1 is SNHLY and CDR2 is FYNNEI. Here the CDR3 reads CASSWSSVTDTQYF. Here the CDR3 DNA reads TGTGCCAGCAGCTGGAGCAGCGTCACAGATACGCAGTATTTT.

This chain connects TRBV12-3 or TRBV12-4 to TRBJ2-6; 8 bases are shared with TRBD1. There are 17 residues in the CDR3. J was trimmed by 0 bases and V by 6 bases; bases with no gene match: 7. The CDR3 DNA follows: TGTGCCAGCAGGATCAGGGGGCGCGTCTCTGGGGCCAACGTCCTGACTTTC. The encoded protein is CASRIRGRVSGANVLTF.